The present T cell receptor (beta chain) was sequenced within a study of T cells in Graves' hyperthyroidism and ophthalmopathy. TCR beta CDR3 region amplification was performed from RNA transcripts. In the first-round RT-PCR of the TCR CDR3, the HTBI primer set was used. A single record per CDR3 protein comes from TCRdb applying MiXCR to the multiplex PCR reads. The table lists 200,000 to 250,000 distinct CDR3 sequences, around 17% of them singletons. There are many counts of this clonotype. No antigen is known for it. This CDR3 region has 15 residues. CDR1 and CDR2 (germline): MGHRA, YSYEKL. V was pared by 2 bases and J by 10 bases, with 7 bases of the junction left unmatched. Study conclusions and caveats: The majority of expanded thyroid clonotypes above 0.001 also appeared in blood.

The receptor comes from a woman under 30 with Graves' ophthalmopathy. This chain connects TRBV4-1 to TRBJ2-1; TRBD2 aligns across 11 bases. Sequences were obtained from blood. The CDR3 loop is CASSQPIAGGKEQFF. The CDR3 region has the DNA TGCGCCAGCAGCCAACCCATAGCGGGGGGGAAAGAGCAGTTCTTC.